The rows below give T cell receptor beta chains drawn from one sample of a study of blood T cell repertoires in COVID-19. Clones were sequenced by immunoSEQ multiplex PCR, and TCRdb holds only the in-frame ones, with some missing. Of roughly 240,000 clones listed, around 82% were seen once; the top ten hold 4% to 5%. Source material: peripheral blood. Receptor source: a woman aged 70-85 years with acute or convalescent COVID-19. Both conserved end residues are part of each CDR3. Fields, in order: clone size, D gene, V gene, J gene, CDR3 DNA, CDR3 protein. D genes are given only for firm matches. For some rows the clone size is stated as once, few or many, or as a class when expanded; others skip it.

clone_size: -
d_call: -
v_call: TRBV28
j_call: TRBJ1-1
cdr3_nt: TGTGCCAGCAGTTCAGGGTGGGACACTGAAGCTTTCTTT
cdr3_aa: CASSSGWDTEAFF

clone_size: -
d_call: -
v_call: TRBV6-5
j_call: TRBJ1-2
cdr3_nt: TGTGCCAGCAGTTTTAACCCCACCCCGGGAGGAGGCTACACCTTC
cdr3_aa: CASSFNPTPGGGYTF

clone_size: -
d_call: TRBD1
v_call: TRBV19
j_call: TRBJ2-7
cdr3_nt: TGTGCCAGTAGTCCAGACAGGGACTCCTACGAGCAGTACTTC
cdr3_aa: CASSPDRDSYEQYF

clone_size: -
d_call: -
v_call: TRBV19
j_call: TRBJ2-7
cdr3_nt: TGTGCCAGTAGTATGGCGGGGGCCTCCTACGAGCAGTACTTC
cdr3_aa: CASSMAGASYEQYF

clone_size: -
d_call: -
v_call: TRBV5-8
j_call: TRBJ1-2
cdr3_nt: TGTGCCAGCAGTCTGAGCTATGGCTACACCTTC
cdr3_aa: CASSLSYGYTF

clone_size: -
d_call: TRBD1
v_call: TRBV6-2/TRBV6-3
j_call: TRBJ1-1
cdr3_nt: TGTGCCAGCAGTGGGACAGTGGTGACTGAAGCTTTCTTT
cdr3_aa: CASSGTVVTEAFF

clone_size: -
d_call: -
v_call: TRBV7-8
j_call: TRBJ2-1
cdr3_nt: TGTGCCAGCAGCTCGGAGACAGGGACTCACTACAATGAGCAGTTCTTC
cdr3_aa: CASSSETGTHYNEQFF

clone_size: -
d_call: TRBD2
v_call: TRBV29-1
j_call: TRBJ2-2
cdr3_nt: TGCAGCGTCTCAAAAGTCCTAGCGGGGGGGCAAACCGGGGAGCTGTTTTTT
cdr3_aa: CSVSKVLAGGQTGELFF

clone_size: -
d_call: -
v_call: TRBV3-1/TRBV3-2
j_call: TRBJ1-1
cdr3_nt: TGTGCCAGCAGATCGAGCGGGGGGGCAGCCGAAGCTTTCTTT
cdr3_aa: CASRSSGGAAEAFF

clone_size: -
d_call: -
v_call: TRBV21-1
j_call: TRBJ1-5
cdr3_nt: TGTGCCAGCAGCAAACGGGACAGGGGGCTCTATAGCAATCAGCCCCAGCATTTT
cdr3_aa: CASSKRDRGLYSNQPQHF

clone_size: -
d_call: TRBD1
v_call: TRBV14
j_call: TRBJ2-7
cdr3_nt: TGTGCCAGCAGCCCGGAGTCATACCGGGACAGGGGCTTCTACGAGCAGTACTTC
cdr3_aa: CASSPESYRDRGFYEQYF

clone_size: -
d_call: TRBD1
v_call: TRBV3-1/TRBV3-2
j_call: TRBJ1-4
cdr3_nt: TGTGCCAGCAGCCAACTCAGACAGGGAAGGGTTAATGAAAAACTGTTTTTT
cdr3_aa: CASSQLRQGRVNEKLFF

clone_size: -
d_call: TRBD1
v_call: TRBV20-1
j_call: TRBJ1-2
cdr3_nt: TGCAGTGCTAGTTGGCAGGGGGCATATGGCTACACCTTC
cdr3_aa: CSASWQGAYGYTF

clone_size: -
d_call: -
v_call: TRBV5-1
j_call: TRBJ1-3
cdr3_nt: TGCGCCAGCAGCCCGAGGAGCTCTGGAAACACCATATATTTT
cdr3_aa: CASSPRSSGNTIYF

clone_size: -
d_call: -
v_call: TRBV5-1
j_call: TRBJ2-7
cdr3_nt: TGCGCCAGCAGTGCCGGCTCCTACGAGCAGTACTTC
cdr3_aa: CASSAGSYEQYF

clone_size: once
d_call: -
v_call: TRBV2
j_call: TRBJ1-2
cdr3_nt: TGTGCCAGCAGTGAACAGGGGAACTATGGCTACACCTTC
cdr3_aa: CASSEQGNYGYTF

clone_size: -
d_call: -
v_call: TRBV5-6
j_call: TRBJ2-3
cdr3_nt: TGTGCCAGCAGCCTGGGGGGCTACACAGATACGCAGTATTTT
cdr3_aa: CASSLGGYTDTQYF

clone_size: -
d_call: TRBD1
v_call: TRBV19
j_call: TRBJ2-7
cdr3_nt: TGTGCCAGTAGTAGGGGCCACAGGGGGCCTTACGAGCAGTACTTC
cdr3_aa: CASSRGHRGPYEQYF

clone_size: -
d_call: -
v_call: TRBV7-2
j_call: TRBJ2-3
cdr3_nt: TGTGCCAGCAGGCCAAATCGGGGGATTAGCACAGATACGCAGTATTTT
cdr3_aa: CASRPNRGISTDTQYF

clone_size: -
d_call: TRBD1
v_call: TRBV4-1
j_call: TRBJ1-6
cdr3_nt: TGCGCCAGCAGCCAAGATAGTAGGACAGGGGATTCACCCCTCCACTTT
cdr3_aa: CASSQDSRTGDSPLHF

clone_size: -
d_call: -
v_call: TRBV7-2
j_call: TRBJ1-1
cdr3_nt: TGTGCCAGCTTCCAGGGATTGAACACTGAAGCTTTCTTT
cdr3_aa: CASFQGLNTEAFF

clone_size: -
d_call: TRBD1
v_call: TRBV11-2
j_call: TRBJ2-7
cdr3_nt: TGTGCCAGCAGCCGTCCTCCGGGACAGGGCTTTGAGCAGTACTTC
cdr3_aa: CASSRPPGQGFEQYF

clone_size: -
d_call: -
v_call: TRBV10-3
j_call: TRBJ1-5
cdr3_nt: TGTGCCATCAGTGGGGGGGGGCAGAATCAGCCCCAGCATTTT
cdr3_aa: CAISGGGQNQPQHF

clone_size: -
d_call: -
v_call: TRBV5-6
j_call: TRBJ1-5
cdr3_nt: TGTGCCAGCAGTTCGGCCCTCGCGGGGCCCCAGCATTTT
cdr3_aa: CASSSALAGPQHF

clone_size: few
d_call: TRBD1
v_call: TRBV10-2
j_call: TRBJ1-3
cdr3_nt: TGCGCCAGCAGTGAATGGGCCGGGACAGGGGGCTTGAAGGCTGGAAACACCATATATTTT
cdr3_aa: CASSEWAGTGGLKAGNTIYF

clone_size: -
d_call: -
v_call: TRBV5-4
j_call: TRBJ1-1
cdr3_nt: TGTGCCAGCAGCTTGAAAAAGGAGGCGGACACTGAAGCTTTCTTT
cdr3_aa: CASSLKKEADTEAFF

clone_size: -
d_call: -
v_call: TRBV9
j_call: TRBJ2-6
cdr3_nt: TGTGCCAGCAGTGAGGAGAGCTCTGGGGCCAACGTCCTGACTTTC
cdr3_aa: CASSEESSGANVLTF

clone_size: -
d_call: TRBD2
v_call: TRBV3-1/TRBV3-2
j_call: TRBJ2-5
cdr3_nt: TGTGCCAGCAGCCGTGGGACTAGCGGGGGGGAGACCCAGTACTTC
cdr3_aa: CASSRGTSGGETQYF

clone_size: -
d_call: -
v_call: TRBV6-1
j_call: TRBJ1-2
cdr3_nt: TGTGCCAGCAGTGACCTGCGCAGCGATCTTAACTATGGCTACACCTTC
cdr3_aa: CASSDLRSDLNYGYTF

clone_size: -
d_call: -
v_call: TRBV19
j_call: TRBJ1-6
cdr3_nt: TGTGCCAGTAGTATCGGACAGAGCTCCTATAATTCACCCCTCCACTTT
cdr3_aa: CASSIGQSSYNSPLHF

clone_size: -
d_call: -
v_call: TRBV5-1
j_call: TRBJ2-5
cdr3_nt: TGCGCCAGCAGCTTCCAGGACAGAGGGGAGACCCAGTACTTC
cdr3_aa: CASSFQDRGETQYF

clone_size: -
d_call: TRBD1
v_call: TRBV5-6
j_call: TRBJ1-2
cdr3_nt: TGTGCCAGCAGCTCAGGGACAGGGGGGTATGGCTACACCTTC
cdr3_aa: CASSSGTGGYGYTF

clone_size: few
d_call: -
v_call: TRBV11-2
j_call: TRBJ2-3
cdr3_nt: TGTGCCAGCAGCTCTCGGAGGGGAACAGATACGCAGTATTTT
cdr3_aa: CASSSRRGTDTQYF

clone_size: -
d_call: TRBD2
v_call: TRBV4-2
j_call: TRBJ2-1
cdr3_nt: TGTGCCAGCGGCCAGGCGGGGGGGCTTAGAGAGCAGTTCTTC
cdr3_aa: CASGQAGGLREQFF

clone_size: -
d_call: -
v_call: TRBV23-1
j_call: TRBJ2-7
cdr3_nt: TGCGCCAGCAGTCAATCAGACAGGGAGCAGTACTTC
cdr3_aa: CASSQSDREQYF

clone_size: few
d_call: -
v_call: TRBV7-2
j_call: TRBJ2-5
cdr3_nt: TGTGCCAGCAGCCCACAAGAGACCCAGTACTTC
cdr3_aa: CASSPQETQYF